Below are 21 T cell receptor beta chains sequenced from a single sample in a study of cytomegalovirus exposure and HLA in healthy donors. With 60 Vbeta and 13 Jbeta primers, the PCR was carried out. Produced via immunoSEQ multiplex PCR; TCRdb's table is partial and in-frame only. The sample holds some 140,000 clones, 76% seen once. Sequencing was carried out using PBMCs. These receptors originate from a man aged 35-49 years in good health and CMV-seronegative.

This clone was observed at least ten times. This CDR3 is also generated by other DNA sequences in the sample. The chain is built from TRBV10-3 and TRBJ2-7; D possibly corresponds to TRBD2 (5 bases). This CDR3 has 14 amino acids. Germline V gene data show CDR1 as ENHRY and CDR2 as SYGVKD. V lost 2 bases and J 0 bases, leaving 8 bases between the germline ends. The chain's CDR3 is CAISEGRGSYEQYF. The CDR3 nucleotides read TGTGCCATCAGTGAGGGACGGGGCTCCTACGAGCAGTACTTC.

CDR3 protein: CASSNRGEGGELFF. CDR3 nucleotide sequence: TGTGCCAGCAGTAACCGGGGGGAGGGCGGGGAGCTGTTTTTT. The V and J genes are TRBV27 and TRBJ2-2; 7 positions match TRBD2. The CDR3 length is 14 residues. The germline CDR1 and CDR2 sequences are MNHEY and SMNVEV (reference sequence). V dropped 5 bases and J dropped 7; count of bases not matched to a gene: 7.

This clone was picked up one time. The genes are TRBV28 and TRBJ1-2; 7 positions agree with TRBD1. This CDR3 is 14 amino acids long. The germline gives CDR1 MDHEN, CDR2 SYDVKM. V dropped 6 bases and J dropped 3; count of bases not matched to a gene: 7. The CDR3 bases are TGTGCCAGCAGAACAGGGGCGATCGACTATGGCTACACCTTC. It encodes CASRTGAIDYGYTF.

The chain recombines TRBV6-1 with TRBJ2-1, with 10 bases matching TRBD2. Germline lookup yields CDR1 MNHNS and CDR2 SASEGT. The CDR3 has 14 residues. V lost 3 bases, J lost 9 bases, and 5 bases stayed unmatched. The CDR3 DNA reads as TGTGCCAGCAGTGACTCTAGCGGGGGATCTGAGCAGTTCTTC. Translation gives CASSDSSGGSEQFF.

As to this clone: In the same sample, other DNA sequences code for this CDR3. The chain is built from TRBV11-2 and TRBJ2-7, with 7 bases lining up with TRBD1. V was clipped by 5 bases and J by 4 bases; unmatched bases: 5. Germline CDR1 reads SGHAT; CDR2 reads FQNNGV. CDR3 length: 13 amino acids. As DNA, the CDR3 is TGTGCCAGCAGCCTAGGACAGGTGTACGAGCAGTACTTC. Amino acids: CASSLGQVYEQYF.

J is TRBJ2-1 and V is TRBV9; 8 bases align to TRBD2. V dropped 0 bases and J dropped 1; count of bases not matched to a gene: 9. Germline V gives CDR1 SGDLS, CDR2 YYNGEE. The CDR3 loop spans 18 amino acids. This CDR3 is CASSVGTSHEPSYNEQFF. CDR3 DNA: TGTGCCAGCAGCGTAGGGACTAGCCACGAGCCTTCCTACAATGAGCAGTTCTTC. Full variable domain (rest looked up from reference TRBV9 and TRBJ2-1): DSGVTQTPKHLITATGQRVTLRCSPRSGDLSVYWYQQSLDQGLQFLIQYYNGEERAKGNILERFSAQQFPDLHSELNLSSLELGDSALYFCASSVGTSHEPSYNEQFFGPGTRLTVL.

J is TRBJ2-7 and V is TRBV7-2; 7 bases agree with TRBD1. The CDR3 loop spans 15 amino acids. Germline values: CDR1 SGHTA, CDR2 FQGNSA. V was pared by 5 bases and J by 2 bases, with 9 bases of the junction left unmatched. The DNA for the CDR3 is TGTGCCAGCAGCACCACGGGACAGAGAGCCTACGAGCAGTACTTC. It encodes CASSTTGQRAYEQYF.

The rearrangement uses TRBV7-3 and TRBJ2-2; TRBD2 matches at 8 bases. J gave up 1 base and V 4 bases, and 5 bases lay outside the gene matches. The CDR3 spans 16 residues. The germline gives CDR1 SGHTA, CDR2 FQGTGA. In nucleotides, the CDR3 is TGTGCCAGCAGCTATACGGGGGGGCTGAACACCGGGGAGCTGTTTTTT. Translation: CASSYTGGLNTGELFF.

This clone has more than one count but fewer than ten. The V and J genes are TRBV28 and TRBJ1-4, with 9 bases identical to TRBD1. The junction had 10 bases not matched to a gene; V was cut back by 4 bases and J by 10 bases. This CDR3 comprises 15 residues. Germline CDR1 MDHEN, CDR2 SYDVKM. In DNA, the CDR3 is TGTGCCAGCAGTTCAACCGGGACAGGGTATGCAAAACTGTTTTTT. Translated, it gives CASSSTGTGYAKLFF.

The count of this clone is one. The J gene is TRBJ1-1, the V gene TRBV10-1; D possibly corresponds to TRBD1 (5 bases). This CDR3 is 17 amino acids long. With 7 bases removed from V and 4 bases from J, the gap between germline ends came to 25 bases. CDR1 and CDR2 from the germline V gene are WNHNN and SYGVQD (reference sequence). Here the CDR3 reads CASKDYDREIAGTEAFF. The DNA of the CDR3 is TGCGCCAGCAAGGATTATGACAGAGAAATAGCAGGCACTGAAGCTTTCTTT.

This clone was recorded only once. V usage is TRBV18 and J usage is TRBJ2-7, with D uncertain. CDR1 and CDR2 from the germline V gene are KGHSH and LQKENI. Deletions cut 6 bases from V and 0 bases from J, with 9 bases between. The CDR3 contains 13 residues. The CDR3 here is CASSVQSSYEQYF. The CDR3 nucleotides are TGTGCCAGCTCTGTACAGAGCTCCTACGAGCAGTACTTC.

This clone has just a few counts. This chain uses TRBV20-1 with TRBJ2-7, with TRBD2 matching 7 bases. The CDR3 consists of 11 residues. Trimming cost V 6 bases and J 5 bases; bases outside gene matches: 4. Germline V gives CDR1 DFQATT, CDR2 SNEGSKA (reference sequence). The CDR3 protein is CSAPLANEQYF. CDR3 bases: TGCAGTGCGCCACTAGCGAACGAGCAGTACTTC.

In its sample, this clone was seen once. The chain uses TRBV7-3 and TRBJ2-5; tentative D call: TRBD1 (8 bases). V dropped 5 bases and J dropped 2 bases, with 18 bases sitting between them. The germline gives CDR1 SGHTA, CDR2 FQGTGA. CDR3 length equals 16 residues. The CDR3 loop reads CASSQGAGAEQETQYF. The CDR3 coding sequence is TGTGCCAGCAGCCAGGGGGCGGGGGCCGAACAAGAGACCCAGTACTTC.

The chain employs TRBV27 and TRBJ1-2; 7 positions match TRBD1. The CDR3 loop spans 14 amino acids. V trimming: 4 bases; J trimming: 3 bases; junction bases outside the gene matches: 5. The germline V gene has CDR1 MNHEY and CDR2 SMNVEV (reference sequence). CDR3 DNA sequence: TGTGCCAGCAGTTCCGTTGACAGGGACTATGGCTACACCTTC. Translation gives CASSSVDRDYGYTF.

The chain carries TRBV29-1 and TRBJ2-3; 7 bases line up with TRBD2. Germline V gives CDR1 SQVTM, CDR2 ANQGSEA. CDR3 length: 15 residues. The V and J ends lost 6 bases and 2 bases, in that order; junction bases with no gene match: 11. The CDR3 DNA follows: TGCAGCGTCTCAAGACTAGCTCGTTTCACAGATACGCAGTATTTT. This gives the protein CSVSRLARFTDTQYF.

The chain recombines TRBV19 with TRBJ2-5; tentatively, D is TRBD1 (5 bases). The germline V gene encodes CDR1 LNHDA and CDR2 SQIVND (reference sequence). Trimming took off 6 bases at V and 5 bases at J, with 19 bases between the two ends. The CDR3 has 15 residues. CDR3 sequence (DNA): TGTGCCAGTAGCCCCATCATAGGGGTAATCGAGACCCAGTACTTC. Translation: CASSPIIGVIETQYF. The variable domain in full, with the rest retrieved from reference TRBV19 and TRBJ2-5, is DGGITQSPKYLFRKEGQNVTLSCEQNLNHDAMYWYRQDPGQGLRLIYYSQIVNDFQKGDIAEGYSVSREKKESFPLTVTSAQKNPTAFYLCASSPIIGVIETQYFGPGTRLLVL.

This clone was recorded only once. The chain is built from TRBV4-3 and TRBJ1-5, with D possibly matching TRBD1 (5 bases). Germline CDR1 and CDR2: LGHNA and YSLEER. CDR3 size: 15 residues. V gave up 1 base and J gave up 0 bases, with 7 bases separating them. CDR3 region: CASSQATASNQPQHF. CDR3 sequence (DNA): TGCGCCAGCAGCCAAGCGACAGCTAGCAATCAGCCCCAGCATTTT.

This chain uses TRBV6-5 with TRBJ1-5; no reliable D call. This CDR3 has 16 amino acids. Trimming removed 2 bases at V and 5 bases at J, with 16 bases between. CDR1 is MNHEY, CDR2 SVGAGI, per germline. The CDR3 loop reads CASSYSTRPLYQPQHF. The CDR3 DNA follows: TGTGCCAGCAGTTACAGCACTCGCCCACTTTATCAGCCCCAGCATTTT.

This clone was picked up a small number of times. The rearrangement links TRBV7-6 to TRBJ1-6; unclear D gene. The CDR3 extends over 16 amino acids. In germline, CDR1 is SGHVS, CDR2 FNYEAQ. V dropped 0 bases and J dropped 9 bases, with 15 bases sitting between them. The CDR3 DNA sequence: TGTGCCAGCAGCTTAGCGTCCGCACTGGAGGGTTCACCCCTCCACTTT. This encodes CASSLASALEGSPLHF.

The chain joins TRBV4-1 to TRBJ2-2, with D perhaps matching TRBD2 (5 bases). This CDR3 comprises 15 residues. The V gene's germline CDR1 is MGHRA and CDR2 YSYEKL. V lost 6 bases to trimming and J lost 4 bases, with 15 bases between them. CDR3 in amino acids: CASRLPSSGTGELFF. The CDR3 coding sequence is TGCGCCAGCAGACTCCCATCCAGCGGCACCGGGGAGCTGTTTTTT.

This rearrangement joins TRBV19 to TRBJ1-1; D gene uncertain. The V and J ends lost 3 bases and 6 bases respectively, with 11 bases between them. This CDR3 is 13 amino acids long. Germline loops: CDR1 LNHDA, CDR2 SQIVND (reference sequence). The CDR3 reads CASSIQASPEAFF. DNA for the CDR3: TGTGCCAGTAGTATCCAGGCCTCACCTGAAGCTTTCTTT.